A selection of T cell receptor beta chains follows, all from one sample in a study of early T cells in non-severe SARS-CoV-2 infection. MiXCR, run by TCRdb on the 5' RACE reads, gives a single entry per CDR3 protein. Of about 60,000 distinct CDR3 sequences listed, approximately 8.3% were seen once; the top ten hold more than 2.5%. Sequencing used whole blood. The receptors were sampled from an adult who was a healthcare worker with PCR-confirmed SARS-CoV-2 infection or an uninfected control (not recorded which). Both conserved end residues are trimmed from each CDR3.

v_call: TRBV12-3/TRBV12-4
cdr3_aa: ASSFGGGLNSPLH

v_call: TRBV14
cdr3_aa: ASSHARTGRLQEQF

v_call: TRBV18
cdr3_aa: ASSSIGQGVLSNEQF

v_call: TRBV7-8
cdr3_aa: ASTAYRVPSGGTATQY

v_call: TRBV4-1
cdr3_aa: ASSQDGTGVTDTQY

v_call: TRBV6-5
cdr3_aa: ASSYSFGGTEAF

v_call: TRBV20-1
cdr3_aa: SAELGLAGGPSSYNEQF

v_call: TRBV28
cdr3_aa: ASSPPEQMTNEQF

v_call: TRBV11-2
cdr3_aa: ASSFLGESEQF

v_call: TRBV10-3
cdr3_aa: AISPGTGGFYEQY

v_call: TRBV9
cdr3_aa: ASSVLAGRNEQF

v_call: TRBV4-2
cdr3_aa: ASSQVEGQQETQY

v_call: TRBV11-3
cdr3_aa: ASSLDGQDSNTQY

v_call: TRBV12-3/TRBV12-4
cdr3_aa: ASSLRAQSEKLF

v_call: TRBV7-3
cdr3_aa: ASSHGPGTEAF

v_call: TRBV30
cdr3_aa: AWSATGRNQPQH

v_call: TRBV10-3
cdr3_aa: AISESLAETYEQY

v_call: TRBV11-2
cdr3_aa: VSRRTGELHTQY

v_call: TRBV3-1
cdr3_aa: ASSFLAGGLETQY

v_call: TRBV29-1
cdr3_aa: SVEDGWKSSYEQY

v_call: TRBV30
cdr3_aa: AWKPGLPYNEQF

v_call: TRBV20-1
cdr3_aa: SASRGSGYNEQF

v_call: TRBV29-1
cdr3_aa: SVVPRAEAF

v_call: TRBV15
cdr3_aa: ATSKGDRDSRHEQY

v_call: TRBV30
cdr3_aa: AWNSDAASTDTQY

v_call: TRBV20-1
cdr3_aa: SATMNIGGAETQY

v_call: TRBV29-1
cdr3_aa: SVARTGGDGYT

v_call: TRBV20-1
cdr3_aa: SARDRTGSPEQF

v_call: TRBV9
cdr3_aa: ASSVATAYQETQY

v_call: TRBV5-1
cdr3_aa: ASSLALSGSRRNEQF

v_call: TRBV6-5
cdr3_aa: ASSWPGQGIYGYT

v_call: TRBV5-1
cdr3_aa: ASRKQGADTEAF

v_call: TRBV7-2
cdr3_aa: ASSPRAGGGYGYT

v_call: TRBV7-2
cdr3_aa: ASSLDPQSYEQY

v_call: TRBV11-2
cdr3_aa: ASSSLKDRGDTQY

v_call: TRBV28
cdr3_aa: ASSIRGGGTDTQY

v_call: TRBV20-1
cdr3_aa: SARDTSGRETQY

v_call: TRBV20-1
cdr3_aa: SARGSTGALKLF

v_call: TRBV3-1
cdr3_aa: ASSQALGLEQY

v_call: TRBV20-1
cdr3_aa: SARDRAHNYGYT

v_call: TRBV12-3/TRBV12-4
cdr3_aa: ASSLVRMNTEAF

v_call: TRBV20-1
cdr3_aa: SASLHDRESTEAF

v_call: TRBV19
cdr3_aa: ASTPIQRVQETQY

v_call: TRBV28
cdr3_aa: ASRTGSYEQY

v_call: TRBV7-9
cdr3_aa: ASSNQGSAYNEQF

v_call: TRBV5-1
cdr3_aa: ASSSQGTANTEAF

v_call: TRBV28
cdr3_aa: ASSLGTSVGEQY

v_call: TRBV5-1
cdr3_aa: ASSLAGDTISE

v_call: TRBV12-3/TRBV12-4
cdr3_aa: ASSLRLGYEQY

v_call: TRBV18
cdr3_aa: ASSPRDGEETQY

v_call: TRBV14
cdr3_aa: ASSQDATFYEQY

v_call: TRBV7-8
cdr3_aa: ASSLGLQTDTQY

v_call: TRBV2
cdr3_aa: ASSLRGAGRTDTQY

v_call: TRBV12-3/TRBV12-4
cdr3_aa: ASSPRQGAVNEQF

v_call: TRBV19
cdr3_aa: ASSTQGAIPETQY